These 4 T cell receptor beta chains came from one sample sequenced in a study of spatial heterogeneity in lung cancer. Broader study findings: For expanded intratumoral alpha and beta TCRs, counts tracked tumor mutation counts.

One entry per CDR3 protein results from TCRdb running MiXCR on the 5' RACE reads. The sample includes 16,000 or so distinct CDR3 sequences, roughly 7.1% of them seen just once. Antigens of these TCRs are unknown. Time point noted: sample taken at primary tumor resection. The sample here was lung tumor tissue, taken at surgery. The receptors were sampled from a female donor with early-stage non-small cell lung cancer.

This clonotype was detected only a few times. This beta chain represents an off-target read in a library built for alpha chains; its size is of limited meaning. This chain uses TRBV7-2 with TRBJ2-5; 8 bases fit TRBD2. V was pared by 5 bases and J by 5 bases, with 7 bases of the junction left unmatched. Germline V gene sequence: CDR1 SGHTA, CDR2 FQGNSA. There are 14 residues in the CDR3. CDR3 DNA: TGTGCCAGCAGCGCAGTCGGGGGGGAGGAGACCCAGTACTTC. Translation: CASSAVGGEETQYF.

To note about this clonotype: This beta chain appears as a stray read in a library generated for alpha chains; its size is not informative. CDR3 amino acids: CAWSVGGADTQYF. Here the CDR3 DNA reads TGTGCCTGGAGTGTAGGGGGGGCAGATACGCAGTATTTT. V and J are TRBV30 and TRBJ2-3; the D gene is possibly TRBD2 (7 bases). V was pared by 0 bases and J by 4 bases, with 8 bases between. This CDR3 contains 13 residues. Germline V gene data show CDR1 as GTSNPN and CDR2 as SVGIG (reference sequence).

This clonotype came up many times. This beta chain appears as a stray read in a library generated for alpha chains; its size is not informative. V usage is TRBV6-2 or TRBV6-3 and J usage is TRBJ1-5, with D possibly being TRBD1 (5 bases). Germline CDR1 MNHEY, CDR2 SVGEGT. Deletions cut 3 bases from V and 2 bases from J, with 11 bases between. The length of the CDR3 is 15 residues. The CDR3 reads CASSYAGGGNQPQHF. The CDR3 DNA reads as TGTGCCAGCAGTTATGCGGGGGGTGGCAATCAGCCCCAGCATTTT.

This clonotype was seen just once. This beta chain lies outside the target of a library built for alpha chains; its clone size means little. CDR3 DNA sequence: TGTGCCTGGAAGTCGTATCAAGAGACCCAGTACTTC. Residues: CAWKSYQETQYF. V gene TRBV30 combines with J gene TRBJ2-5; no clear D. The CDR3 has 12 residues. V lost 4 bases, J lost 2 bases, and 8 bases lay in between. Germline CDR1 is GTSNPN and CDR2 is SVGIG (reference sequence).